The present T cell receptor (beta chain) was sequenced within a study of blood T cell repertoires in COVID-19. Some clones are missing from TCRdb's copy, which holds only in-frame ones; the method was immunoSEQ multiplex PCR. This sample has 85,000 to 130,000 clones, with more than 85% found just once. J lost 6 bases, V lost 8 bases, and 7 bases had no gene match. The CDR3 extends over 14 amino acids. Germline CDR1 reads MNHEY; CDR2 reads SMNVEV (reference sequence). The TCR was taken from a man aged 55-75 years with acute or convalescent COVID-19. Sequenced material: peripheral blood. This chain joins TRBV27 and TRBJ2-2, with 9 nucleotides matching TRBD2. DNA for the CDR3: TGTGCCAGCCGAAGGAGCGGGAGGCCCGGGGAGCTGTTTTTT. Translation gives CASRRSGRPGELFF.